The clone carrying this T cell receptor (beta chain) appeared a single time. What it binds is unknown. The PCR made use of 60 Vbeta and 13 Jbeta primers. Here immunoSEQ multiplex PCR was the method, and the copy in TCRdb shows in-frame clones only, minus some. Found here are fewer than 150,000 clones, approximately 83% of them singletons; the top ten hold about 3.4%. This record belongs to a study of cytomegalovirus exposure and HLA in healthy donors. Study findings and constraints: Reportedly, cytomegalovirus status was diagnosed with high sensitivity and specificity.

CDR1 is ENHRY and CDR2 is SYGVKD in the germline V gene. The CDR3 loop spans 17 amino acids. V was shortened by 6 bases and J by 2 bases, with 22 bases between the two germline ends. The receptor's source is a man aged 40-50 years in good health and CMV-seronegative. Specimen: PBMCs. The chain carries TRBV10-3 and TRBJ1-2; D remains ambiguous. DNA of the CDR3: TGTGCCATCAGGCCCGGGGTGTGGACGGCCGCGAACTATGGCTACACCTTC. Translating gives CAIRPGVWTAANYGYTF.